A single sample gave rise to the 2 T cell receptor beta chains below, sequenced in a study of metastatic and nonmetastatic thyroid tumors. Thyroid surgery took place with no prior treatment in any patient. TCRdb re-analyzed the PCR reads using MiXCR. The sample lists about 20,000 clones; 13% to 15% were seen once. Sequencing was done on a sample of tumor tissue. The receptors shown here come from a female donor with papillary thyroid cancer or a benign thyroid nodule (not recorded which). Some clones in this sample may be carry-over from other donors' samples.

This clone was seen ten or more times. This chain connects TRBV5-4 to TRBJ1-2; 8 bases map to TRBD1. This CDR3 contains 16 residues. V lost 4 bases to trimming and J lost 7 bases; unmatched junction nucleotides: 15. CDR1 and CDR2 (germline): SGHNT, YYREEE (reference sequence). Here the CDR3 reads CASSAPNDRGRGGYTF. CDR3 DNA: TGTGCCAGCAGCGCACCAAATGACAGGGGAAGGGGTGGCTACACCTTC.

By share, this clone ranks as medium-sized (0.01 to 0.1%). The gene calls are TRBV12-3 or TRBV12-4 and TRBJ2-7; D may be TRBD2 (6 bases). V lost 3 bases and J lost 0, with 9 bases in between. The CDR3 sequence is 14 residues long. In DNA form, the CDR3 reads TGTGCCAGCAGTTTTCATAGCGGCTCCTACGAGCAGTACTTC. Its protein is CASSFHSGSYEQYF.